The 12 T cell receptor beta chains reported below all come from one sample, sequenced in a study of blood T cell repertoires in COVID-19 (dated by TCRdb to 2020 to 2021). Preparation of the library involved the immunoSEQ multiplex PCR assay. The table comes from immuneACCESS by way of TCRdb, which keeps in-frame sequences with V and J called. Part of the clones is missing from these tables; in studies checked, under half for an unresolved V gene and the rest for unknown reasons. Counted in this sample were roughly 100,000 clones; roughly 80% of them appeared once. Just under 20% of the sample is taken by the ten largest. The sequencing sample was made of peripheral blood. The receptor source for this set is a woman in her 70s with acute or convalescent COVID-19.

This clone was found once. The rearrangement joins TRBV7-9 to TRBJ1-2; D is undetermined. From germline, CDR1 is SEHNR and CDR2 FQNEAQ (reference sequence). The CDR3 totals 14 residues. Trimming pared 5 bases from V and 3 bases from J, leaving 13 bases between. CDR3 coding DNA: TGTGCCAGCAGCCTCCGCGAGGGAGACTATGGCTACACCTTC. It specifies CASSLREGDYGYTF.

This clone was seen many times. V is TRBV14 and J is TRBJ1-2; D possibly corresponds to TRBD1 (6 bases). V lost 4 bases and J lost 2, with 8 bases in between. The CDR3 runs 13 residues. Germline V CDR1 and CDR2: SGHDN, FVKESK. This chain's CDR3 is CASSRQVNYGYTF. CDR3 DNA sequence: TGTGCCAGCAGCCGACAGGTGAACTATGGCTACACCTTC.

This clone was found once. The chain is built from TRBV11-2 and TRBJ1-1; 9 bases line up with TRBD1. Germline V gene data show CDR1 as SGHAT and CDR2 as FQNNGV. The CDR3 loop spans 14 amino acids. The ends lost 4 bases at V and 4 bases at J; junction bases unmatched: 4. The DNA of the CDR3 is TGTGCCAGCAGCTGGGACAGGGCAAGCACTGAAGCTTTCTTT. Amino acids: CASSWDRASTEAFF.

The chain is built from TRBV18 and TRBJ1-1; the D gene is possibly TRBD1 (5 bases). Trimming took off 3 bases at V and 1 base at J, with 15 bases between the two ends. The CDR3 is made up of 16 amino acids. Germline V gene lookup returns CDR1 KGHSH and CDR2 LQKENI. CDR3 sequence reads: CASSPRSGSGNTEAFF. The CDR3 nucleotides read TGTGCCAGCTCACCCCGATCAGGGTCGGGGAACACTGAAGCTTTCTTT.

The rearrangement uses TRBV19 and TRBJ2-7; 8 bases agree with TRBD1. The J segment lost 0 bases and the V segment lost 5 bases, leaving 6 bases of the junction unmatched. This CDR3 spans 15 amino acids. Germline V gene lookup returns CDR1 LNHDA and CDR2 SQIVND (reference sequence). CDR3 loop: CASSPGQADSYEQYF. The CDR3 nucleotides are TGTGCCAGTAGTCCGGGACAGGCCGACTCCTACGAGCAGTACTTC.

This clone was detected a few times. This chain joins TRBV30 and TRBJ1-2; the D gene is possibly TRBD1 (6 bases). The ends were cut back, 0 bases at V and 0 bases at J, with 11 bases in the middle. The CDR3 is made up of 15 amino acids. Germline V CDR1 and CDR2: GTSNPN, SVGIG (reference sequence). The CDR3 region is CAWSVGGGTNYGYTF. The CDR3 nucleotides read TGTGCCTGGAGTGTAGGGGGGGGCACTAACTATGGCTACACCTTC. Based on the CDR3 plus reference TRBV30 and TRBJ1-2, the full variable domain is SQTIHQWPATLVQPVGSPLSLECTVEGTSNPNLYWYRQAAGRGLQLLFYSVGIGQISSEVPQNLSASRPQDRQFILSSKKLLLSDSGFYLCAWSVGGGTNYGYTFGSGTRLTVV.

This clone was detected once. The chain joins TRBV27 to TRBJ2-7, with D unresolved. The CDR3 extends over 13 amino acids. CDR1 is MNHEY and CDR2 is SMNVEV in the germline V gene (reference sequence). V was trimmed by 3 bases and J by 3 bases, leaving 9 bases between them. The chain's CDR3 is CASSFSSNYEQYF. CDR3 DNA sequence: TGTGCCAGCAGTTTTTCCAGTAACTACGAGCAGTACTTC.

The chain uses TRBV6-5 and TRBJ2-7, with 7 bases that match TRBD2. The CDR3 extends over 15 amino acids. Per the germline V gene, CDR1 is MNHEY and CDR2 is SVGAGI. Trimming at V came to 7 bases and at J to 3 bases, leaving 12 bases not matched to a gene. The CDR3 loop reads CASILRSSGVYEQYF. The CDR3 coding sequence is TGTGCCAGCATACTCCGGTCCAGCGGGGTCTACGAGCAGTACTTC.

This clone was observed a handful of times. V and J are TRBV7-9 and TRBJ1-5; D is possibly TRBD1 (6 bases). Trimming took off 3 bases at V and 3 bases at J, with 21 bases between the two ends. The CDR3 sequence is 18 residues long. CDR1 and CDR2 from the germline V gene are SEHNR and FQNEAQ (reference sequence). CDR3 sequence reads: CASSLGLGGPFNNQPQHF. CDR3 DNA sequence: TGTGCCAGCAGCTTGGGCCTCGGGGGGCCCTTTAACAATCAGCCCCAGCATTTT.

The chain is built from TRBV6-5 and TRBJ1-1, with D maybe TRBD1 (5 bases). Trimming removed 5 bases at V and 4 bases at J, with 8 bases between. The CDR3 spans 12 residues. Per the germline V gene, CDR1 is MNHEY and CDR2 is SVGAGI. In nucleotides, the CDR3 is TGTGCCAGCAGTAGGGGAAGCACTGAAGCTTTCTTT. As protein: CASSRGSTEAFF.

This sequence joins TRBV5-5 and TRBJ2-3; weak D call: TRBD1 (6 bases). This CDR3 region has 16 residues. V was clipped by 2 bases and J by 4 bases, with 17 bases between them. In germline, CDR1 is SGHKS, CDR2 YYEKEE (reference sequence). CDR3 loop: CASSFGILQGSDTQYF. The CDR3 bases are TGTGCCAGCAGCTTTGGTATTTTACAGGGATCAGATACGCAGTATTTT. The full variable domain, rest sourced from reference TRBV5-5 and TRBJ2-3, is DAGVTQSPTHLIKTRGQQVTLRCSPISGHKSVSWYQQVLGQGPQFIFQYYEKEERGRGNFPDRFSARQFPNYSSELNVNALLLGDSALYLCASSFGILQGSDTQYFGPGTRLTVL.

The J gene is TRBJ2-2, the V gene TRBV28; tentative D call: TRBD2 (6 bases). The germline gives CDR1 MDHEN, CDR2 SYDVKM. Trimming cost V 3 bases and J 1 base, with 12 bases left between them. The CDR3 is 16 residues long. The CDR3 region is CASSFSVGGNTGELFF. The DNA for the CDR3 is TGTGCCAGCAGTTTTTCAGTCGGGGGGAACACCGGGGAGCTGTTTTTT. The variable domain in full, with the rest retrieved from reference TRBV28 and TRBJ2-2, is DVKVTQSSRYLVKRTGEKVFLECVQDMDHENMFWYRQDPGLGLRLIYFSYDVKMKEKGDIPEGYSVSREKKERFSLILESASTNQTSMYLCASSFSVGGNTGELFFGEGSRLTVL.